This paragraph reports one T cell receptor (beta chain). Its ends do not fully match the called genes, so a read error is possible. This sample was taken from a study of CD8+ T cells in alopecia areata. This CDR3 has 13 residues. The V gene's germline CDR1 is SGHTA and CDR2 FQGTGA. It was cDNA, reverse transcribed from extracted RNA, that served as the sequencing template. TCRdb's copy holds only in-frame clones and misses some; the assay was immunoSEQ multiplex PCR. The sample lists some 130,000 clones, around 49% occurring once. The material sequenced was CD8+ T cells sorted from blood, taken at week 0. The chain links TRBV7-3 to TRBJ2-5; D is ambiguous. The source is a human donor with alopecia areata. CDR3 protein: CASSSGSPETQYF. The CDR3 DNA reads TGTGCTAGCAGCTCCGGGTCTCCCGAGACCCAGTACTTC.